Listed below are T cell receptor beta chains from one sample, sequenced in a study of blood T cell repertoires in COVID-19. Repertoires were generated with immunoSEQ multiplex PCR, while TCRdb's copy carries only in-frame clones and drops some. The data show about 180,000 clones, with 90% seen just once and 0.5% to 0.55% held by the top ten. Sequencing was carried out using peripheral blood. The receptors derive from a man between 45 and 60 years old with acute or convalescent COVID-19. Each CDR3 is given with its conserved first and last residue. The D gene is left open where the match is weak. Size tells how often a clone was seen (once, few, many) or the class of an expanded clone, and some rows leave it out.

>.|14|TRBV27|.|TRBJ2-7
CASSLRATFYEQYF
TGTGCCAGCAGTTTAAGAGCCACCTTCTACGAGCAGTACTTC
>TRBD2|14|TRBV7-9|.|TRBJ2-1
CASSFSGRAGEQFF
TGTGCCAGCAGCTTCAGCGGGAGGGCTGGTGAGCAGTTCTTC
>.|15|TRBV3-1/TRBV3-2|.|TRBJ2-4
CASSQVDRERDIQYF
TGTGCCAGCAGCCAAGTAGACCGGGAGAGGGACATTCAGTACTTC
>TRBD1|14|TRBV7-9|.|TRBJ1-1
CASAYRGRDTEAFF
TGTGCCAGCGCCTACAGGGGGAGGGACACTGAAGCTTTCTTT
>.|16|TRBV6-6|.|TRBJ1-2
CASSYPPGVGNYGYTF
TGTGCCAGCAGTTACCCCCCAGGGGTAGGTAACTATGGCTACACCTTC
>.|13|TRBV7-9|few|TRBJ2-5
CASSLGRQETQYF
TGTGCCAGCAGCTTAGGTCGGCAAGAGACCCAGTACTTC
>.|13|TRBV19|.|TRBJ1-5
CASRAGRDQPQHF
TGTGCCAGTAGGGCGGGGAGGGATCAGCCCCAGCATTTT
>TRBD1|15|TRBV11-1|.|TRBJ2-5
CASSLDRGLGETQYF
TGTGCCAGCAGCTTGGACAGGGGGTTGGGGGAGACCCAGTACTTC
>TRBD1|16|TRBV3-1/TRBV3-2|few|TRBJ2-6
CASSPDRESGANVLTF
TGTGCCAGCAGCCCGGACAGGGAGTCTGGGGCCAACGTCCTGACTTTC
>.|15|TRBV18|.|TRBJ1-2
CASSPRQGEDYGYTF
TGTGCCAGCTCACCACGGCAGGGTGAAGACTATGGCTACACCTTC
>.|14|TRBV5-1|.|TRBJ2-5
CASSLGRVKETQYF
TGCGCCAGCAGCTTGGGCAGGGTAAAAGAGACCCAGTACTTC
>TRBD2|17|TRBV5-1|.|TRBJ2-2
CASSLPGLAANTGELFF
TGCGCCAGCAGCTTACCGGGACTAGCGGCGAACACCGGGGAGCTGTTTTTT
>TRBD2|22|TRBV10-2|.|TRBJ2-2
CASSERDTSLTSGRSVTGELFF
TGCGCCAGCAGTGAGAGGGACACCTCCCTGACTAGCGGGAGGTCGGTGACCGGGGAGCTGTTTTTT
>.|14|TRBV19|.|TRBJ1-4
CASSKDRPDEKLFF
TGTGCCAGTAGTAAGGACAGACCGGATGAAAAACTGTTTTTT
>TRBD1|12|TRBV6-5|.|TRBJ1-2
CASSTGGYGYTF
TGTGCCAGCAGTACAGGGGGCTATGGCTACACCTTC
>.|12|TRBV29-1|.|TRBJ1-1
CSVASVNTEAFF
TGCAGCGTTGCGTCGGTGAACACTGAAGCTTTCTTT
>.|16|TRBV6-5|.|TRBJ2-1
CASSYSGYRVGNEQFF
TGTGCCAGCAGTTACTCCGGCTACAGGGTTGGCAATGAGCAGTTCTTC
>TRBD2|15|TRBV5-8|.|TRBJ2-1
CASSLDAGGRGEQFF
TGTGCCAGCAGCTTGGACGCGGGGGGGCGGGGGGAGCAGTTCTTC
>TRBD2|15|TRBV4-1|.|TRBJ2-1
CASSLTSGTYNEQFF
TGCGCCAGCAGCCTGACTAGCGGGACCTACAATGAGCAGTTCTTC
>.|14|TRBV28|.|TRBJ1-3
CASSAGHSGNTIYF
TGTGCCAGCAGCGCCGGTCACTCTGGAAACACCATATATTTT
>.|16|TRBV7-3|.|TRBJ1-5
CASELTTVHSNQPQHF
TGTGCCAGCGAGCTTACTACCGTCCATAGCAATCAGCCCCAGCATTTT
>TRBD1|15|TRBV5-4|.|TRBJ1-1
CASSFPGTGVTEAFF
TGTGCCAGCAGCTTTCCCGGGACAGGGGTAACTGAAGCTTTCTTT
>TRBD1|14|TRBV27|.|TRBJ2-1
CASSFEDRANEQFF
TGTGCCAGCAGTTTCGAGGACAGGGCAAATGAGCAGTTCTTC
>TRBD1|15|TRBV9|.|TRBJ1-2
CASSAGTGRKYGYTF
TGTGCCAGCAGCGCCGGGACAGGGAGGAAGTATGGCTACACCTTC
>TRBD2|15|TRBV6-5|.|TRBJ2-7
CASRGTSGSFYEQYF
TGTGCCAGCAGGGGGACTAGCGGGAGTTTCTACGAGCAGTACTTC
>TRBD1|18|TRBV6-1|once|TRBJ1-1
CASSEESPAGGTGTEAFF
TGTGCCAGCAGTGAAGAATCTCCGGCAGGGGGAACGGGCACTGAAGCTTTCTTT
>TRBD1|15|TRBV28|.|TRBJ1-4
CASSLTTGTSEKLFF
TGTGCCAGCAGTCTAACGACAGGGACTTCTGAAAAACTGTTTTTT
>.|14|TRBV19|.|TRBJ1-4
CASRPGRENEKLFF
TGTGCCAGTAGGCCGGGACGGGAGAATGAAAAACTGTTTTTT
>.|13|TRBV27|.|TRBJ2-7
CASRALEALEQYF
TGTGCCAGCAGAGCCCTTGAGGCGCTCGAGCAGTACTTC
>TRBD1|15|TRBV28|.|TRBJ1-5
CASSQTGGNNQPQHF
TGTGCCAGCAGTCAGACAGGGGGCAACAATCAGCCCCAGCATTTT
>TRBD2|15|TRBV7-2|.|TRBJ2-7
CASSLEGGPIYEQYF
TGTGCCAGCAGCTTGGAGGGAGGGCCGATCTACGAGCAGTACTTC
>TRBD1|14|TRBV5-4|.|TRBJ1-1
CASRRDSRNTEAFF
TGTGCCAGCAGACGGGACAGTCGGAACACTGAAGCTTTCTTT